The T cell receptor beta chain under discussion was sequenced for a study of T cell responses to AZD1222 COVID-19 vaccine. The overall study: Pooled together were second doses at about 4 or about 12 weeks.

The method was immunoSEQ multiplex PCR; TCRdb's version includes in-frame clones alone and lacks a portion of them. The sample has 95,000 to 150,000 clones; approximately 89% are singletons. This CDR3 comprises 13 residues. Germline-derived CDR1 and CDR2 are SGHDT and YYEEEE. V was shortened by 0 bases and J by 5 bases, with 6 bases between the two germline ends. Notes on this clone: Its antigen remains unidentified.

Points from the study as a whole: Reportedly, nearly half of unique spike TCRs recognized epitopes outside B.1.351/B.1.1.7 mutations.

The chain is built from TRBV5-6 and TRBJ2-1; D ambiguous. The sample consisted of peripheral blood, taken on day 0 of AZD1222 vaccination. This TCR was sampled from an adult in good health. In DNA form, the CDR3 reads TGTGCCAGCAGCTTGGGGCTTAACAATGAGCAGTTCTTC. This sequence encodes CASSLGLNNEQFF.